This T cell receptor (beta chain) was documented in a study of early T cells in non-severe SARS-CoV-2 infection. TCRdb fed the 5' RACE reads into MiXCR, producing one record per CDR3 protein. The sample lists about 110,000 distinct CDR3 sequences; 9% to 14% were seen once. This clonotype was counted many times. The clonotype was recovered from an adult who was a healthcare worker with PCR-confirmed SARS-CoV-2 infection or an uninfected control (not recorded which). The specimen was whole blood.

CDR3 sequence: CASSRLRQAYQPQHF. The CDR3 DNA is TGTGCCAGCAGTCGTCTTCGACAGGCTTATCAGCCCCAGCATTTT. The J gene is TRBJ1-5, the V gene TRBV5-8; D is possibly TRBD1 (6 bases). CDR1 is SGHTS, CDR2 YDEGEE, per germline. V dropped 5 bases and J dropped 5 bases, with 17 bases sitting between them. The CDR3 consists of 15 residues. The complete variable domain, with remaining parts taken from reference TRBV5-8 and TRBJ1-5, reads EAGVTQSPTHLIKTRGQQATLRCSPISGHTSVYWYQQALGLGLQFLLWYDEGEERNRGNFPPRFSGRQFPNYSSELNVNALELEDSALYLCASSRLRQAYQPQHFGDGTRLSIL.